The 23 T cell receptor beta chains below come from one sample, sequenced in a study of CD8 T cells in ankylosing spondylitis. TCRdb reprocessed the 5' RACE reads with MiXCR, giving one entry per CDR3 protein. The profile shows about 340,000 distinct CDR3 sequences, approximately 14% of them singletons. The sample was blood, either unsorted or a sorted T cell fraction (not recorded which). These receptors were collected from a male donor with ankylosing spondylitis or in good health (not recorded which).

Only a few counts were recorded for this clonotype. The chain links TRBV12-3 or TRBV12-4 to TRBJ2-7; 8 bases match TRBD1. This CDR3 is 15 amino acids long. J lost 1 base, V lost 1 base, and 3 bases had no gene match. CDR3 in amino acids: CASSLETGGSYEQYF. The CDR3 DNA sequence: TGTGCCAGCAGTTTAGAAACAGGGGGTTCCTACGAGCAGTACTTC.

This clonotype was seen at least ten times. The V call is TRBV5-1, the J call TRBJ1-1, with a weak D call TRBD1 (5 bases). In germline, CDR1 is SGHRS, CDR2 YFSETQ. The length of the CDR3 is 14 residues. Trimming took 5 bases from V and 1 from J, leaving 12 bases between them. In nucleotides, the CDR3 is TGCGCCAGCAGGCCCCGGGGCCAGAACACTGAAGCTTTCTTT. Translated: CASRPRGQNTEAFF.

CDR3 nucleotide sequence: TGCAGTGGACAGGGGGCGGGTTCCTACGAGCAGTACTTC. Protein product: CSGQGAGSYEQYF. The gene calls are TRBV20-1 and TRBJ2-7; 10 nucleotides match TRBD1. The V gene end was trimmed by 7 bases and the J gene end by 1 base; junction bases not matched to a gene: 4. The CDR3 length is 13 residues. Germline CDR1 and CDR2: DFQATT and SNEGSKA (reference sequence).

This clonotype was seen a handful of times. The chain has TRBV20-1 and TRBJ2-5, with 10 bases fitting TRBD2. V was pared by 3 bases and J by 1 base, with 8 bases of the junction left unmatched. Looked up from germline, CDR1 is DFQATT and CDR2 is SNEGSKA (reference sequence). The CDR3 length is 16 residues. The CDR3 sequence: CSASPPSGRRQETQYF. CDR3 bases: TGCAGTGCTAGCCCCCCTAGCGGGAGACGCCAAGAGACCCAGTACTTC.

The chain uses TRBV12-3 or TRBV12-4 and TRBJ1-2, with D perhaps TRBD1 (5 bases). The CDR3 spans 14 residues. Trimming took 2 bases from V and 6 from J, leaving 13 bases between them. The CDR3 region is CASSLRGHEDGYTF. The CDR3 bases are TGTGCCAGCAGTTTAAGAGGACATGAGGATGGCTACACCTTC.

The J gene is TRBJ2-3, the V gene TRBV10-3; TRBD2 might be the D (6 bases). This CDR3 contains 15 residues. Germline values: CDR1 ENHRY, CDR2 SYGVKD. V shed 4 bases and J shed 0 bases, with 11 bases lying between them. The CDR3 DNA sequence: TGTGCCATCAGTGGACTAGGCCGTAGCACAGATACGCAGTATTTT. It is translated as CAISGLGRSTDTQYF.

This clonotype has at least ten counts. CDR3 loop: CASSFTGGTEAFF. In DNA form, the CDR3 reads TGTGCCAGCAGTTTCACAGGGGGCACTGAAGCTTTCTTT. V is TRBV12-3 or TRBV12-4 and J is TRBJ1-1; TRBD1 matches 8 bases. With 3 bases clipped from V and 4 bases from J, the junction kept 1 base outside the gene matches. The CDR3 totals 13 residues.

This clonotype has a handful of counts. The rearrangement links TRBV20-1 to TRBJ2-1; D tentatively reads TRBD1 or TRBD2 (6 bases each). Between the trimmed V and J ends, which lost 6 bases and 4 bases, there was a span of 22 bases. Germline CDR1 reads DFQATT; CDR2 reads SNEGSKA (reference sequence). There are 16 residues in the CDR3. CDR3 sequence (DNA): TGCAGTGCCCCCCGGGTCCGGGGGCGCGGTTACAATGAGCAGTTCTTC. Its translation: CSAPRVRGRGYNEQFF.

Ten or more counts support this clonotype. CDR3 in amino acids: CSVRFMNTEAFF. The CDR3 nucleotides read TGCAGCGTTAGGTTTATGAACACTGAAGCTTTCTTT. This chain joins TRBV29-1 and TRBJ1-1; D is unresolved. Trimming shortened V by 5 bases and J by 0 bases, and 7 bases separated the two germline ends. Germline lookup yields CDR1 SQVTM and CDR2 ANQGSEA. There are 12 residues in the CDR3.

CDR3 loop: CASRQGGRGNQPQHF. CDR3 DNA: TGTGCCAGCAGACAGGGAGGACGGGGCAATCAGCCCCAGCATTTT. The chain recombines TRBV12-3 or TRBV12-4 with TRBJ1-5, with D perhaps matching TRBD1 (6 bases). This CDR3 has 15 amino acids. Trimming removed 6 bases at V and 2 bases at J, with 14 bases between.

The chain links TRBV7-2 to TRBJ2-3; D not certain. Per the germline V gene, CDR1 is SGHTA and CDR2 is FQGNSA. This CDR3 has 12 amino acids. The V and J ends lost 2 bases and 7 bases respectively, with 7 bases between them. The CDR3 here is CASSLTSYTQYF. Written as DNA, the CDR3 is TGTGCCAGCAGCTTAACGAGCTATACGCAGTATTTT.

The sample holds a few counts of this clonotype. The rearrangement links TRBV12-3 or TRBV12-4 to TRBJ1-6; 11 nucleotides line up with TRBD1. Trimming took 6 bases from V and 9 from J; bases not matched to a gene: 4. The CDR3 contains 14 residues. CDR3 sequence: CASRGTGGLSPLHF. As DNA, the CDR3 is TGTGCCAGCAGGGGGACAGGGGGTCTTTCACCCCTCCACTTT.

This clonotype occurred a few times. The chain is built from TRBV20-1 and TRBJ1-4, with D possibly being TRBD1 (6 bases). This CDR3 comprises 15 residues. Germline loops: CDR1 DFQATT, CDR2 SNEGSKA (reference sequence). With 0 bases removed from V and 3 bases from J, the gap between germline ends came to 11 bases. The DNA of the CDR3 is TGCAGTGCTAGAGAACACAGGGCCTCTAATGAAAAACTGTTTTTT. The encoded protein is CSAREHRASNEKLFF.

The rearrangement uses TRBV7-9 and TRBJ2-7; 7 bases agree with TRBD1. This CDR3 is 14 amino acids long. J was trimmed by 5 bases and V by 2 bases; bases with no gene match: 6. The germline V gene encodes CDR1 SEHNR and CDR2 FQNEAQ (reference sequence). The CDR3: CASSLSRGTDEQYF. The CDR3 bases are TGTGCCAGCAGCTTAAGCAGGGGGACCGACGAGCAGTACTTC.

In this sample, this clonotype turned up a few times. The chain employs TRBV29-1 and TRBJ2-4; D is perhaps TRBD2 (6 bases). CDR1 is SQVTM and CDR2 is ANQGSEA in the germline V gene. V gave up 6 bases and J gave up 0 bases, with 12 bases separating them. This CDR3 comprises 14 residues. The CDR3 here is CSVREDLAKNIQYF. In DNA, the CDR3 is TGCAGCGTGAGGGAGGACCTAGCCAAAAACATTCAGTACTTC.

The chain recombines TRBV14 with TRBJ1-1; D not resolved. Germline V gene sequence: CDR1 SGHDN, CDR2 FVKESK. This CDR3 comprises 13 residues. The V end lost 0 bases, the J end lost 2 bases, and 4 bases lay between the germline ends. The CDR3 sequence is CASSQDINTEAFF. In nucleotides, the CDR3 is TGTGCCAGCAGCCAAGATATCAACACTGAAGCTTTCTTT.

This sequence joins TRBV5-1 and TRBJ2-1; 15 bases are a match to TRBD2. The CDR3 covers 20 residues. CDR1 and CDR2 (germline): SGHRS, YFSETQ. V lost 4 bases and J lost 3; bases outside the gene matches: 14. The DNA of the CDR3 is TGCGCCAGCAGCCCAGGATTCGGACTAGCGGGGGGGCTACACTACAATGAGCAGTTCTTC. This codes for CASSPGFGLAGGLHYNEQFF.

This clonotype was observed a few times. The chain employs TRBV12-3 or TRBV12-4 and TRBJ2-1, with 15 bases identical to TRBD2. V shed 5 bases and J 6 bases; nucleotides not matched to a gene: 2. This CDR3 region has 15 residues. The CDR3 protein is CASSRTSGRANEQFF. The CDR3, as DNA: TGTGCCAGCAGTCGGACTAGCGGGAGGGCCAATGAGCAGTTCTTC.

This clonotype was picked up a small number of times. This sequence joins TRBV20-1 and TRBJ1-5; 7 positions agree with TRBD1. CDR1 is DFQATT, CDR2 SNEGSKA, per germline (reference sequence). V was pared by 3 bases and J by 4 bases, with 3 bases of the junction left unmatched. The CDR3 spans 13 residues. CDR3 in amino acids: CSASGTVNQPQHF. In DNA, the CDR3 is TGCAGTGCTAGCGGGACAGTTAATCAGCCCCAGCATTTT.

The chain uses TRBV12-3 or TRBV12-4 and TRBJ2-5; D assignment may be TRBD1 or TRBD2 (5 bases each). Trimming pared 10 bases from V and 4 bases from J, leaving 16 bases between. This CDR3 is built from 13 residues. CDR3 coding DNA: TGTGCCACTGGGGAGAGGGGTGGAGAGACCCAGTACTTC. Amino acid sequence: CATGERGGETQYF.

DNA for the CDR3: TGTGCCTGGAACTGGCGGACTGAAGCTTTCTTT. Translated: CAWNWRTEAFF. The chain employs TRBV30 and TRBJ1-1; no reliable D call. The CDR3 has 11 amino acids. From germline, CDR1 is GTSNPN and CDR2 SVGIG (reference sequence). The germline V and J ends were trimmed by 4 bases and 5 bases, with 8 bases remaining between them.

The chain uses TRBV5-6 and TRBJ2-5; the D is unclear. V lost 4 bases, J lost 4 bases, and 11 bases lay in between. CDR3 length: 13 residues. CDR1 is SGHDT, CDR2 YYEEEE, per germline. CDR3 sequence reads: CASSLRTGETQYF. The DNA of the CDR3 is TGTGCCAGCAGCCTCAGGACCGGAGAGACCCAGTACTTC.

The chain links TRBV10-2 to TRBJ1-5; D unresolved. Looked up from germline, CDR1 is WSHSY and CDR2 is SAAADI. V dropped 5 bases and J dropped 5 bases, with 10 bases sitting between them. This CDR3 is built from 13 residues. The chain's CDR3 is CASSRLQDQPQHF. Here the CDR3 DNA reads TGCGCCAGCAGTCGGTTGCAGGATCAGCCCCAGCATTTT.